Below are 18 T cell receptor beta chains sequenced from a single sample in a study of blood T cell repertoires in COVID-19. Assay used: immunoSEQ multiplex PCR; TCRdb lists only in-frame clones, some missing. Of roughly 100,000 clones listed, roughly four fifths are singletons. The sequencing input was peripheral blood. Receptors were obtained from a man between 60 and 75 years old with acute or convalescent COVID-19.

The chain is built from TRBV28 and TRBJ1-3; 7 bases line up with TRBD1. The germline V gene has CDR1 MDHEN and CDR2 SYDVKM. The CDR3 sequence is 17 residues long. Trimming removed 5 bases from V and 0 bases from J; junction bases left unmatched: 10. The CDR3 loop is CASSQGGDTSSGNTIYF. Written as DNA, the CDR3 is TGTGCCAGCAGTCAGGGGGGCGACACGAGCTCTGGAAACACCATATATTTT.

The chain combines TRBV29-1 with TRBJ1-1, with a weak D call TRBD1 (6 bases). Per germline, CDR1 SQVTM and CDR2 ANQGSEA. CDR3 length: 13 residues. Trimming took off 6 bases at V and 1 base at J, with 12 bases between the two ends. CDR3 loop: CSVKQGSNTEAFF. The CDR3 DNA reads TGCAGCGTAAAACAGGGATCGAACACTGAAGCTTTCTTT.

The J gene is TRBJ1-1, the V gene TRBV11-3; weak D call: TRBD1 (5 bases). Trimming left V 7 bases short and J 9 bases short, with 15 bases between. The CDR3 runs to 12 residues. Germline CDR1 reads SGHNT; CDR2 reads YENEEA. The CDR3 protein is CASNPIQGKAFF. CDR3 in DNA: TGTGCCAGCAACCCTATCCAGGGCAAAGCTTTCTTT. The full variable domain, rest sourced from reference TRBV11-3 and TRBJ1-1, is EAGVVQSPRYKIIEKKQPVAFWCNPISGHNTLYWYLQNLGQGPELLIRYENEEAVDDSQLPKDRFSAERLKGVDSTLKIQPAELGDSAVYLCASNPIQGKAFFGQGTRLTVV.

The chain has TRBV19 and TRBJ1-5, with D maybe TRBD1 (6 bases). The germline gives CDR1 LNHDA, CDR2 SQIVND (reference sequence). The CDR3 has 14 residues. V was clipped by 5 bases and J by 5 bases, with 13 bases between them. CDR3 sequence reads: CASSADSTYQPQHF. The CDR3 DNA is TGTGCCAGTAGTGCGGACAGCACATATCAGCCCCAGCATTTT.

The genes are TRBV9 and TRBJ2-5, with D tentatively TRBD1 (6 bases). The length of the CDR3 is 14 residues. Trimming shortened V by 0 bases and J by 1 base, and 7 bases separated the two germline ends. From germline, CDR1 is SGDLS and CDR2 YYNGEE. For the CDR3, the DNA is TGTGCCAGCAGCGTAGGGACAGTCCAAGAGACCCAGTACTTC. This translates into CASSVGTVQETQYF.

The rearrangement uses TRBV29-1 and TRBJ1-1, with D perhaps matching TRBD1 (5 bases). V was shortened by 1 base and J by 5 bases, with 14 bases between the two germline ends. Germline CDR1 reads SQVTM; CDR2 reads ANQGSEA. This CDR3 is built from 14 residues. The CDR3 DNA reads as TGCAGCGTTGAAGCTCGGGGGGTACTTACTGAAGCTTTCTTT. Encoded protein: CSVEARGVLTEAFF.

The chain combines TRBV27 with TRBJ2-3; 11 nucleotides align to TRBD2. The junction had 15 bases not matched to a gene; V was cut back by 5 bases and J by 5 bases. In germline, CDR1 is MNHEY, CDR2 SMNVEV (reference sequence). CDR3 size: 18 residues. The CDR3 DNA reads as TGTGCCAGCAGTCTAAATTCTGGATCCCTAGCGGGAGGAGATACGCAGTATTTT. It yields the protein CASSLNSGSLAGGDTQYF.

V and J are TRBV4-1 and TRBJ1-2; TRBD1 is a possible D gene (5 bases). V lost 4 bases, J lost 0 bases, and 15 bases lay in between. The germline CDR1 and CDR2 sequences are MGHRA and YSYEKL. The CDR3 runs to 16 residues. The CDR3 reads CASSPRQTGANYGYTF. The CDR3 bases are TGCGCCAGCAGCCCACGGCAGACGGGGGCTAACTATGGCTACACCTTC.

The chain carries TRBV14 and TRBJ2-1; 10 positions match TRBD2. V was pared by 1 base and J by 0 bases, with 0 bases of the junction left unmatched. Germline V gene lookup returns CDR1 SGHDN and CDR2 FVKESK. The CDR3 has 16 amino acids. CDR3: CASSQASGSSYNEQFF. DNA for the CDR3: TGTGCCAGCAGCCAAGCTAGCGGGAGCTCCTACAATGAGCAGTTCTTC.

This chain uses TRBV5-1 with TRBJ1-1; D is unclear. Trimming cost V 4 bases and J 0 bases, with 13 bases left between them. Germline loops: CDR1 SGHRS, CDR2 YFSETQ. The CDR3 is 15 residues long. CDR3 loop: CASSITGVMNTEAFF. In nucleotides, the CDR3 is TGCGCCAGCAGCATTACCGGGGTAATGAACACTGAAGCTTTCTTT.

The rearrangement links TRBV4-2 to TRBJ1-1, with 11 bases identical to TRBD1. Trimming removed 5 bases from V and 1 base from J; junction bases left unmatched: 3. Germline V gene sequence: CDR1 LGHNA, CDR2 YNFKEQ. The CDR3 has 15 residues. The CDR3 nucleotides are TGTGCCAGCAGCGCCGGACAGGGGGCGAACACTGAAGCTTTCTTT. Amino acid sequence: CASSAGQGANTEAFF.

CDR3 residues: CASSDFEAFF. Here the CDR3 DNA reads TGTGCCAGCAGTGACTTTGAAGCTTTCTTT. The chain recombines TRBV2 with TRBJ1-1; no clear D gene. The CDR3 runs 10 residues. Germline CDR1 and CDR2: SNHLY and FYNNEI. The V gene lost 3 bases and the J gene lost 7 bases, with 3 bases spanning the gap.

The CDR3 loop reads CATRVGHSSYNSPLHF. In DNA, the CDR3 is TGTGCGACAAGAGTAGGCCATAGCTCCTATAATTCACCCCTCCACTTT. The chain combines TRBV19 with TRBJ1-6; unclear D gene. The CDR3 totals 16 residues. Germline values: CDR1 LNHDA, CDR2 SQIVND (reference sequence).

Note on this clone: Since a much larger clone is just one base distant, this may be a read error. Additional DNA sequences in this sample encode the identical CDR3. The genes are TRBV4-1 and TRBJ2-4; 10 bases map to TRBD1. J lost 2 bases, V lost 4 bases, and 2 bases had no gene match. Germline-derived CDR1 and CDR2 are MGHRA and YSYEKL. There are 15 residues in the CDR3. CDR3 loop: CASSPGQGTKNIQYF. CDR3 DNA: TGCGCCAGCAGCCCGGGACAGGGGACCAAAAACATTCAGTACTTC.

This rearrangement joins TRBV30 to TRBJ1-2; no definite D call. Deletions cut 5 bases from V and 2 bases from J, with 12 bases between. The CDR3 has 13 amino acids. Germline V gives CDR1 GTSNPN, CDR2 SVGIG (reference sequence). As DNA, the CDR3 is TGTGCCTGGCGCCGGAGGGAGAACTATGGCTACACCTTC. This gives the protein CAWRRRENYGYTF.

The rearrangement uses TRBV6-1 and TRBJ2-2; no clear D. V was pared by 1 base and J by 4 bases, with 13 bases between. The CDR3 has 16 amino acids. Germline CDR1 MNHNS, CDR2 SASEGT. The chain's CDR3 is CASSEVVSLGTGELFF. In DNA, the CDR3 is TGTGCCAGCAGTGAAGTCGTTAGCTTGGGCACCGGGGAGCTGTTTTTT.

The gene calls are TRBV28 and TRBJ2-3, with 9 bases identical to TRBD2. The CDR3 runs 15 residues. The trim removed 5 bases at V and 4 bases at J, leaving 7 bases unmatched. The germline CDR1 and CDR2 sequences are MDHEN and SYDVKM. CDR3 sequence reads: CASSRVAGEADTQYF. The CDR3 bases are TGTGCCAGCAGTCGCGTAGCGGGAGAGGCAGATACGCAGTATTTT. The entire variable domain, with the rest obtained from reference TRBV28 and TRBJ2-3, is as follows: DVKVTQSSRYLVKRTGEKVFLECVQDMDHENMFWYRQDPGLGLRLIYFSYDVKMKEKGDIPEGYSVSREKKERFSLILESASTNQTSMYLCASSRVAGEADTQYFGPGTRLTVL.

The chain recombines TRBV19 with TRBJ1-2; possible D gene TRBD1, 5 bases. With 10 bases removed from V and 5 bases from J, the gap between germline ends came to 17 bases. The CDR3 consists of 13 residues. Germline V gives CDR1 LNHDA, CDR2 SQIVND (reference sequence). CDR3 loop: CATRLPGRYGYTF. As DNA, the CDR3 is TGTGCCACCCGCCTCCCAGGGCGATATGGCTACACCTTC.